These T cell receptor beta chains were read from a single sample in a study of T cells after yellow fever vaccination. Each CDR3 protein gets one entry after TCRdb re-called the 5' RACE reads with MiXCR. The table includes tens of thousands of distinct CDR3 sequences, approximately 7.7% detected once. Sequenced material: CD8+ T cells sorted from PBMCs, taken less than 6 days after the first yellow fever vaccination. These receptors all stem from a man aged 18 to 30 who received the YFV17D yellow fever vaccine. CDR3s include the opening cysteine and the closing phenylalanine or tryptophan. The D gene is left open where the match is weak. Not every row has a clone size; where given, it reads once, few, many or a size class.

j_call clone_size d_call v_call cdr3_aa cdr3_nt
TRBJ2-1 NA NA TRBV7-8 CASSFVGGAYNEQFF TGTGCCAGCAGCTTTGTTGGGGGGGCGTACAATGAGCAGTTCTTC
TRBJ2-1 few TRBD2 TRBV12-3/TRBV12-4 CASSRGLAGGSGEQFF TGTGCCAGCAGCCGAGGACTAGCGGGGGGGTCGGGTGAGCAGTTCTTC
TRBJ1-1 NA NA TRBV12-3/TRBV12-4 CASSLALSREAFF TGTGCCAGCAGTTTAGCGCTTAGTCGTGAAGCTTTCTTT
TRBJ2-3 NA TRBD2 TRBV2 CASSSPRGGAKDTQYF TGTGCCAGCAGTTCCCCCCGGGGGGGAGCAAAAGATACGCAGTATTTT
TRBJ2-5 NA NA TRBV7-6 CASSSRTEETQYF TGTGCCAGCAGCTCTCGGACTGAAGAGACCCAGTACTTC
TRBJ2-2 many NA TRBV6-4 CASSDSAGNTGELFF TGTGCCAGCAGTGACTCGGCGGGGAACACCGGGGAGCTGTTTTTT
TRBJ2-7 many TRBD2 TRBV29-1 CSVKAGGSSYEQYF TGCAGCGTGAAAGCGGGGGGGAGCTCCTACGAGCAGTACTTC
TRBJ1-2 NA NA TRBV10-3 CAISEDRTAYGYTF TGTGCCATCAGTGAGGACCGCACGGCGTATGGCTACACCTTC
TRBJ2-1 NA TRBD2 TRBV7-8 CASSQRTSGGGDEQFF TGTGCCAGCAGCCAACGGACTAGCGGGGGGGGGGATGAGCAGTTCTTC
TRBJ2-2 NA NA TRBV19 CASSTPNTGELFF TGTGCCAGTAGTACTCCGAACACCGGGGAGCTGTTTTTT
TRBJ1-5 few NA TRBV7-9 CASSPRDGPPGPQHF TGTGCCAGCAGCCCGCGGGACGGACCCCCGGGGCCCCAGCATTTT
TRBJ1-1 many NA TRBV4-1 CASSQDPPGFYTEAFF TGCGCCAGCAGCCAAGATCCTCCGGGGTTTTACACTGAAGCTTTCTTT
TRBJ2-3 few TRBD2 TRBV7-9 CASSLGFRLAEDTQYF TGTGCCAGCAGCTTAGGATTTAGACTAGCGGAGGATACGCAGTATTTT
TRBJ2-2 few TRBD1 TRBV5-4 CASRLRGPNTGELFF TGTGCCAGCAGACTCAGGGGGCCGAACACCGGGGAGCTGTTTTTT
TRBJ2-7 NA NA TRBV4-3 CASSRVRDSSYEQYF TGCGCCAGCAGCCGCGTTCGGGATAGCTCCTACGAGCAGTACTTC
TRBJ1-6 few NA TRBV5-1 CASSLETGGISYNSPLHF TGCGCCAGCAGCTTGGAAACGGGAGGCATCTCCTATAATTCACCCCTCCACTTT
TRBJ1-4 many TRBD1 TRBV7-6 CASSSGGTPDGEKLFF TGTGCCAGCAGCTCAGGGGGGACACCGGATGGTGAAAAACTGTTTTTT
TRBJ1-1 many NA TRBV5-5 CASSYGPTGGTEAFF TGTGCCAGCAGTTATGGCCCGACTGGGGGCACTGAAGCTTTCTTT
TRBJ1-5 many NA TRBV9 CASSVGGNSNQPQHF TGTGCCAGCAGCGTAGGCGGAAATAGCAATCAGCCCCAGCATTTT
TRBJ2-3 NA NA TRBV20-1 CSALRRAGQTSTDTQYF TGCAGTGCACTTAGGAGGGCGGGACAGACTAGCACAGATACGCAGTATTTT
TRBJ2-5 many NA TRBV4-1 CASSQEGGSETQYF TGCGCCAGCAGCCAAGAAGGGGGTTCCGAGACCCAGTACTTC
TRBJ1-4 few NA TRBV6-2/TRBV6-3 CASSYSVRGGEEKLFF TGTGCCAGCAGTTACAGTGTCCGGGGAGGCGAGGAAAAACTGTTTTTT
TRBJ1-1 few NA TRBV18 CASSPPENTGTEAFF TGTGCCAGCTCACCACCAGAAAACACGGGCACTGAAGCTTTCTTT
TRBJ1-2 NA TRBD1 TRBV27 CASSFTRTGEFGYTF TGTGCCAGCAGTTTCACAAGGACAGGGGAGTTTGGCTACACCTTC
TRBJ2-7 NA TRBD1 TRBV6-5 CASSTDHTDRGRPYEQYF TGTGCCAGCAGTACCGACCACACTGACAGGGGGAGACCCTACGAGCAGTACTTC
TRBJ2-1 few NA TRBV5-5 CASSLAGKVVNEQFF TGTGCCAGCAGCTTGGCCGGGAAGGTCGTAAATGAGCAGTTCTTC
TRBJ2-3 many NA TRBV9 CASSGDGSTDTQYF TGTGCCAGCAGCGGGGACGGATCCACAGATACGCAGTATTTT
TRBJ2-1 NA TRBD2 TRBV6-1 CASNRWSGGALDEQFF TGTGCCAGCAACCGTTGGAGCGGGGGAGCTTTGGATGAGCAGTTCTTC
TRBJ2-5 many NA TRBV6-5 CASSYSGGDGETQYF TGTGCCAGCAGTTACTCGGGCGGGGACGGGGAGACCCAGTACTTC
TRBJ1-1 NA NA TRBV19 CASSMGGDTEAFF TGTGCCAGTAGTATGGGGGGGGACACTGAAGCTTTCTTT
TRBJ2-2 many NA TRBV6-2/TRBV6-3 CASSSLFGGELFF TGTGCCAGCAGTTCCCTCTTCGGCGGGGAGCTGTTTTTT
TRBJ1-5 many NA TRBV21-1 CASSNETGVNQPQHF TGTGCCAGCAGCAATGAGACAGGGGTCAATCAGCCCCAGCATTTT
TRBJ2-2 NA NA TRBV7-9 CASRLNTGELFF TGTGCCAGCAGGTTGAACACCGGGGAGCTGTTTTTT
TRBJ2-3 NA NA TRBV4-3 CASSQGPGAADTQYF TGCGCCAGCAGCCAAGGCCCAGGAGCGGCAGATACGCAGTATTTT
TRBJ1-5 NA NA TRBV4-2 CASSQEQGYSNQPQHF TGTGCCAGCAGCCAAGAACAGGGTTATAGCAATCAGCCCCAGCATTTT
TRBJ2-7 NA TRBD2 TRBV5-6 CASSFGLYGGGSYEQYF TGTGCCAGCAGCTTTGGGTTGTACGGGGGGGGCTCCTACGAGCAGTACTTC
TRBJ2-1 many TRBD2 TRBV7-6 CASTLAGLGSNEQFF TGTGCCAGCACTCTTGCGGGACTAGGCTCCAATGAGCAGTTCTTC
TRBJ2-2 few NA TRBV29-1 CSVYLGFGRNTGELFF TGCAGCGTCTACTTGGGGTTCGGGAGAAACACCGGGGAGCTGTTTTTT